The clone carrying this T cell receptor beta chain appeared a few times. Its antigen is undetermined. In germline, CDR1 is DFQATT, CDR2 SNEGSKA (reference sequence). Deletions cut 3 bases from V and 3 bases from J, with 12 bases between. The CDR3 totals 14 residues. Points from the study as a whole: Greatest tumor Treg TCR overlap was with tumor naive CD4+ cells.

The sorted Tregs were CD4+CD25+CD127-/low cells. Using its own MiXCR run on the 5' RACE reads, TCRdb lists one record per CDR3 protein. The sample lists over 8,000 distinct CDR3 sequences, about a third occurring once. The origin of this receptor is a female donor with breast cancer. The sample taken for sequencing was Tregs sorted from blood. V is TRBV20-1 and J is TRBJ2-1; D call uncertain. The DNA for the CDR3 is TGCAGTGCTAGTGAGGATGGTAGCTACAATGAGCAGTTCTTC. Translating it yields CSASEDGSYNEQFF.